This T cell receptor beta chain was retrieved from a study of blood T cell repertoires in COVID-19. Study summary: Samples representing acute and convalescent COVID-19 were sourced from the United States, Italy and Spain.

As processed by the authors: Nucleated cell counts were estimated from reference gene primer amplification. Profiling relied on immunoSEQ multiplex PCR, and the TCRdb table lists in-frame clones only, not all of them. V, J and clone size derive from that table, while D and trimming were established from the DNA sequence. The table records 72,000 or so clones, roughly three quarters of them present only once. This TCR was sampled from a human donor in a cohort sampled during active COVID-19. Sequences were obtained from peripheral blood.

The CDR3 is CASSEGLAGQGRSTDTQYF. CDR3 bases: TGCGCCAGCAGCGAAGGACTAGCGGGACAGGGGCGATCCACAGATACGCAGTATTTT. The chain joins TRBV4-1 to TRBJ2-3; 12 nucleotides align to TRBD2. V lost 5 bases to trimming and J lost 2 bases; unmatched junction nucleotides: 14. The CDR3 sequence is 19 residues long. Germline CDR1 reads MGHRA; CDR2 reads YSYEKL.